This T cell receptor (beta chain) was obtained from a study of T cell clonotyping in hematopoietic cell transplantation. The study, taken as a whole, reports: Higher Inverse Simpson Index values in graft donor and pretransplant recipient predicted broader posttransplant TCR diversity.

Only in-frame clones appear in the TCRdb table, and some are missing; sequencing was by immunoSEQ multiplex PCR. The data show around 6,500 clones, with around 90% seen just once and 8.1% held by the top ten. The ends were cut back, 5 bases at V and 3 bases at J, with 17 bases in the middle. The germline CDR1 and CDR2 sequences are SGHAT and FQNNGV. The CDR3 length is 15 residues. Details on this clone: Its antigen is still unknown.

This sample comprised peripheral blood mononuclear cells, obtained 100 days after allogeneic stem cell transplant. The chain links TRBV11-2 to TRBJ2-7; D may correspond to TRBD1 or TRBD2 (5 bases each). This clonotype was sampled from a male patient aged 40 to 50 who had an allogeneic stem cell transplant from an unrelated donor, so the T cells may come from the graft donor. Some clones in this sample may be carry-over from other donors' samples. CDR3 in DNA: TGTGCCAGCAGCCCCGGGACGCCCCGCTTCTACGAGCAGTACTTC. Translated, it gives CASSPGTPRFYEQYF. Variable domain in full (rest from reference TRBV11-2 and TRBJ2-7): EAGVAQSPRYKIIEKRQSVAFWCNPISGHATLYWYQQILGQGPKLLIQFQNNGVVDDSQLPKDRFSAERLKGVDSTLKIQPAKLEDSAVYLCASSPGTPRFYEQYFGPGTRLTVT.